Each of the 31 T cell receptor beta chains below was sequenced from the same sample in a study of T cell responses to AZD1222 COVID-19 vaccine. Clones were read by immunoSEQ multiplex PCR, and TCRdb kept only the in-frame ones, dropping some. The table shows 190,000 or so clones, with 90% to 95% occurring only once. Sequences were derived from peripheral blood, sampled 28 days after the second AZD1222 dose. These receptors originate from an adult who received the AZD1222 COVID-19 vaccine.

The chain combines TRBV10-3 with TRBJ1-6; maybe TRBD1 (6 bases). Germline V gives CDR1 ENHRY, CDR2 SYGVKD. The V gene lost 4 bases and the J gene lost 5 bases, with 12 bases spanning the gap. The length of the CDR3 is 15 residues. The CDR3 nucleotides read TGTGCCATCAGTGGTAGCGAGGGGGATAATTCACCCCTCCACTTT. The encoded protein is CAISGSEGDNSPLHF.

This chain links TRBV5-6 with TRBJ1-2; weak D call: TRBD1 (5 bases). V lost 4 bases and J lost 0, with 13 bases in between. The CDR3 spans 15 residues. Germline V lookup: CDR1 SGHDT, CDR2 YYEEEE. The DNA for the CDR3 is TGTGCCAGCAGCGCCGGGACGGGAGCTAACTATGGCTACACCTTC. Translated: CASSAGTGANYGYTF.

The gene calls are TRBV2 and TRBJ2-1, with D tentatively TRBD1 or TRBD2 (6 bases each). This CDR3 is built from 16 residues. V shed 8 bases and J shed 3 bases, with 20 bases lying between them. The germline V gene has CDR1 SNHLY and CDR2 FYNNEI. The CDR3 region has the DNA TGTGCCAGCCAGAAAGGGGGGACCGGCCACTACAATGAGCAGTTCTTC. It translates to CASQKGGTGHYNEQFF.

The chain combines TRBV24-1 with TRBJ2-7; tentative D call: TRBD2 (6 bases). Trimming took 7 bases from V and 2 from J, leaving 14 bases between them. Germline loops: CDR1 KGHDR, CDR2 SFDVKD. This CDR3 is 14 amino acids long. CDR3 loop: CATSRDSSTYEQYF. The CDR3 nucleotides are TGTGCCACCAGCCGGGACTCATCAACCTACGAGCAGTACTTC.

This chain joins TRBV15 and TRBJ2-1, with TRBD2 matching over 14 bases. V shed 4 bases and J 9 bases; nucleotides not matched to a gene: 5. CDR3 length: 15 residues. Germline values: CDR1 LNHNV, CDR2 YYDKDF (reference sequence). The CDR3 loop is CATSTGTSGSSEQFF. Here the CDR3 DNA reads TGTGCCACCAGCACCGGGACTAGCGGGAGTAGTGAGCAGTTCTTC.

The CDR3 loop reads CASRGMAGDTIYF. In DNA, the CDR3 is TGTGCCAGCAGAGGGATGGCTGGGGACACCATATATTTT. The gene calls are TRBV25-1 and TRBJ1-3, with D unresolved. This CDR3 spans 13 amino acids. CDR1 MGHDK and CDR2 SYGVNS come from the germline V gene. Deletions cut 6 bases from V and 8 bases from J, with 14 bases between.

The genes are TRBV5-1 and TRBJ1-2, with a tentative D call TRBD1 (5 bases). V was trimmed by 0 bases and J by 2 bases, leaving 11 bases between them. Germline values: CDR1 SGHRS, CDR2 YFSETQ. This CDR3 is 15 amino acids long. The CDR3 DNA reads TGCGCCAGCAGCTTGGCCAGGGAGGGCAACTATGGCTACACCTTC. Translating gives CASSLAREGNYGYTF.

V gene TRBV28 combines with J gene TRBJ1-1, with D unclear. Looked up from germline, CDR1 is MDHEN and CDR2 is SYDVKM. The CDR3 loop spans 13 amino acids. Trimming shortened V by 2 bases and J by 4 bases, and 8 bases separated the two germline ends. CDR3 nucleotide sequence: TGTGCCAGCAGTTTAGTTTCCGGCACTGAAGCTTTCTTT. Translation: CASSLVSGTEAFF.

This chain links TRBV11-3 with TRBJ2-6; unclear D gene. CDR1 SGHNT and CDR2 YENEEA come from the germline V gene. The V end lost 5 bases, the J end lost 5 bases, and 4 bases lay between the germline ends. CDR3 size: 12 residues. CDR3 in DNA: TGTGCCAGCAGCGGGCGGGCCAACGTCCTGACTTTC. Its translation: CASSGRANVLTF.

This chain joins TRBV6-2 or TRBV6-3 and TRBJ2-5, with D hard to call. The germline CDR1 and CDR2 sequences are MNHEY and SVGEGT. This CDR3 comprises 13 residues. Trimming took 2 bases from V and 4 from J, leaving 8 bases between them. The DNA of the CDR3 is TGTGCCAGCAGTTACATACTTCTAGAGACCCAGTACTTC. Translation: CASSYILLETQYF.

This clone was picked up one time. V usage is TRBV10-1 and J usage is TRBJ2-7; no clear D. This CDR3 has 15 amino acids. In germline, CDR1 is WNHNN, CDR2 SYGVQD (reference sequence). Trimming shortened V by 3 bases and J by 5 bases, and 17 bases separated the two germline ends. The CDR3 nucleotides read TGCGCCAGCAGTGAAAGAGGATTAACCCGAAACGAGCAGTACTTC. As protein: CASSERGLTRNEQYF.

The chain carries TRBV13 and TRBJ1-2; D call uncertain. Germline assignment: CDR1 PRHDT and CDR2 FYEKMQ (reference sequence). CDR3 length: 16 amino acids. Deletions cut 0 bases from V and 7 bases from J, with 18 bases between. CDR3 coding DNA: TGTGCCAGCAGCTTAGGCATCTCTCCGGGTTGGGGTGGCTACACCTTC. Translation gives CASSLGISPGWGGYTF.

This chain uses TRBV24-1 with TRBJ2-1; D ambiguous. Trimming pared 4 bases from V and 1 base from J, leaving 4 bases between. This CDR3 spans 13 amino acids. CDR1 is KGHDR and CDR2 is SFDVKD in the germline V gene. The CDR3 nucleotides are TGTGCCACCAGTGACGGGTCCTACAATGAGCAGTTCTTC. It codes for CATSDGSYNEQFF.

The chain links TRBV6-5 to TRBJ2-5, with TRBD2 matching over 10 bases. Germline V CDR1 and CDR2: MNHEY, SVGAGI. J gave up 14 bases and V 0 bases, and 9 bases lay outside the gene matches. The CDR3 runs 14 residues. In DNA form, the CDR3 reads TGTGCCAGCAGTTACTCGGCTAGCGGGAGCTTCCGATACTTC. It codes for CASSYSASGSFRYF.

The V call is TRBV4-1, the J call TRBJ1-4, with unresolved D. Germline lookup yields CDR1 MGHRA and CDR2 YSYEKL. The CDR3 extends over 16 amino acids. The germline V and J ends were trimmed by 3 bases and 5 bases, with 16 bases remaining between them. The CDR3 loop is CASSQGGSPVNEKLFF. The CDR3 coding sequence is TGCGCCAGCAGCCAGGGAGGTTCTCCCGTCAATGAAAAACTGTTTTTT.

The chain combines TRBV25-1 with TRBJ2-1, with D possibly TRBD1 on 6 matching bases. Germline-derived CDR1 and CDR2 are MGHDK and SYGVNS. The CDR3 is made up of 16 amino acids. V was pared by 2 bases and J by 4 bases, with 15 bases between. The CDR3 DNA reads TGTGCCAGCAGTGAAGGTAACGGGACATTATACAATGAGCAGTTCTTC. This codes for CASSEGNGTLYNEQFF.

The rearrangement uses TRBV18 and TRBJ1-1; D remains unclear. The V end lost 6 bases, the J end lost 0 bases, and 8 bases lay between the germline ends. The V gene's germline CDR1 is KGHSH and CDR2 LQKENI. The CDR3 runs 13 residues. The CDR3: CASSPIMNTEAFF. The CDR3 nucleotides are TGTGCCAGCTCGCCAATCATGAACACTGAAGCTTTCTTT.

The J gene is TRBJ1-2, the V gene TRBV2, with D unclear. Germline CDR1 SNHLY, CDR2 FYNNEI. There are 15 residues in the CDR3. V lost 1 base to trimming and J lost 7 bases, with 16 bases between them. CDR3 protein: CASSEGLADFFGYTF. The CDR3 bases are TGTGCCAGCAGTGAAGGTTTAGCAGATTTTTTTGGCTACACCTTC.

The rearrangement uses TRBV28 and TRBJ2-7; D gene unclear. The CDR3 is 11 amino acids. In germline, CDR1 is MDHEN, CDR2 SYDVKM. Trimming cost V 1 base and J 5 bases, with 3 bases left between them. Here the CDR3 DNA reads TGTGCCAGCAGTTTATTGGACGAGCAGTACTTC. Residues: CASSLLDEQYF.

In its sample, this clone was seen a few times. This sequence joins TRBV30 and TRBJ2-3, with 13 nucleotides matching TRBD2. Germline loops: CDR1 GTSNPN, CDR2 SVGIG (reference sequence). Germline trimming cut 5 bases from V and 6 bases from J; bases unmatched to any gene: 5. This CDR3 comprises 14 residues. CDR3 residues: CAWRTSGSMDTQYF. In DNA, the CDR3 is TGTGCCTGGCGGACTAGCGGGAGTATGGATACGCAGTATTTT. The whole variable domain, filled in from reference TRBV30 and TRBJ2-3, reads SQTIHQWPATLVQPVGSPLSLECTVEGTSNPNLYWYRQAAGRGLQLLFYSVGIGQISSEVPQNLSASRPQDRQFILSSKKLLLSDSGFYLCAWRTSGSMDTQYFGPGTRLTVL.

This clone was recorded only once. V gene TRBV7-3 combines with J gene TRBJ2-1, with D unclear. Germline CDR1 reads SGHTA; CDR2 reads FQGTGA. The CDR3 covers 13 residues. The V end was cut by 3 bases, the J end by 4 bases, with 7 bases between. CDR3 region: CASSFDQYNEQFF. As DNA, the CDR3 is TGTGCCAGCAGCTTCGATCAATACAATGAGCAGTTCTTC.

The chain combines TRBV7-2 with TRBJ1-5; D not resolved. Germline V gene data show CDR1 as SGHTA and CDR2 as FQGNSA. Between the trimmed V and J ends, which lost 1 base and 6 bases, there was a span of 13 bases. This CDR3 contains 15 residues. CDR3 protein: CASSLGSGSGQPQHF. In DNA form, the CDR3 reads TGTGCCAGCAGCTTAGGGTCCGGATCCGGTCAGCCCCAGCATTTT.

The V call is TRBV9, the J call TRBJ1-1; D remains ambiguous. Germline V gene lookup returns CDR1 SGDLS and CDR2 YYNGEE. CDR3 size: 15 residues. V was clipped by 4 bases and J by 0 bases, with 13 bases between them. The DNA of the CDR3 is TGTGCCAGCAGCCCCCCGGCAGTTATGAACACTGAAGCTTTCTTT. This sequence encodes CASSPPAVMNTEAFF.

The J gene is TRBJ1-5, the V gene TRBV27; the D gene is possibly TRBD1 (5 bases). The germline CDR1 and CDR2 sequences are MNHEY and SMNVEV (reference sequence). V was trimmed by 6 bases and J by 2 bases, leaving 14 bases between them. This CDR3 has 15 residues. The CDR3 reads CASSRAKGGNQPQHF. DNA for the CDR3: TGTGCCAGCAGCAGGGCGAAGGGAGGCAATCAGCCCCAGCATTTT.

This chain joins TRBV24-1 and TRBJ1-5; D is possibly TRBD1 (5 bases). The V end lost 5 bases, the J end lost 4 bases, and 14 bases lay between the germline ends. CDR1 is KGHDR, CDR2 SFDVKD, per germline. This CDR3 comprises 15 residues. The CDR3 spells CATSAGDGNNQPQHF. Written as DNA, the CDR3 is TGTGCCACCAGTGCCGGGGACGGGAATAATCAGCCCCAGCATTTT.

V is TRBV25-1 and J is TRBJ1-2; D not resolved. This CDR3 is built from 13 residues. V was clipped by 6 bases and J by 2 bases, with 10 bases between them. CDR1 and CDR2 from the germline V gene are MGHDK and SYGVNS. CDR3 nucleotides: TGTGCCAGCAGCCCATGGTCCAACTATGGCTACACCTTC. The encoded protein is CASSPWSNYGYTF.

The V call is TRBV19, the J call TRBJ2-7; TRBD2 agrees at 11 bases. The CDR3 sequence is 14 residues long. J lost 3 bases, V lost 5 bases, and 3 bases had no gene match. Per germline, CDR1 LNHDA and CDR2 SQIVND (reference sequence). The CDR3 nucleotides read TGTGCCAGTAGTGTGACTAGCGGGAACTACGAGCAGTACTTC. Protein sequence: CASSVTSGNYEQYF. Variable domain in full (rest from reference TRBV19 and TRBJ2-7): DGGITQSPKYLFRKEGQNVTLSCEQNLNHDAMYWYRQDPGQGLRLIYYSQIVNDFQKGDIAEGYSVSREKKESFPLTVTSAQKNPTAFYLCASSVTSGNYEQYFGPGTRLTVT.

This chain links TRBV2 with TRBJ2-1; D is ambiguous. Between the trimmed V and J ends, which lost 8 bases and 7 bases, there was a span of 9 bases. Germline-derived CDR1 and CDR2 are SNHLY and FYNNEI. CDR3 length: 11 residues. CDR3 sequence (DNA): TGTGCCAGCTTGGAAGCGAATGAGCAGTTCTTC. This gives the protein CASLEANEQFF.

The gene calls are TRBV3-1 (or the pseudogene TRBV3-2) and TRBJ1-6, with D perhaps matching TRBD1 (6 bases). The germline gives CDR1 LGHDT, CDR2 YNNKEL (reference sequence). The CDR3 contains 18 residues. The germline V and J ends were trimmed by 1 base and 5 bases, with 18 bases remaining between them. The CDR3 bases are TGTGCCAGCAGCCAAGGAGGGGGTCGGCTACTCAATAATTCACCCCTCCACTTT. The encoded protein is CASSQGGGRLLNNSPLHF.

This clone has only one observation. The CDR3 sequence: CASSQRGGQYEQYF. The CDR3 DNA reads TGTGCCAGCAGCCAAAGGGGGGGGCAGTACGAGCAGTACTTC. This sequence joins TRBV3-1 (or the pseudogene TRBV3-2) and TRBJ2-7, with D possibly being TRBD2 (7 bases). V was shortened by 2 bases and J by 4 bases, with 12 bases between the two germline ends. The CDR3 extends over 14 amino acids. Germline values: CDR1 LGHDT, CDR2 YNNKEL (reference sequence).

V is TRBV6-5 and J is TRBJ2-5; D ambiguous. CDR3 size: 12 residues. With 6 bases removed from V and 5 bases from J, the gap between germline ends came to 10 bases. Germline CDR1 is MNHEY and CDR2 is SVGAGI. CDR3 protein: CASRSDGETQYF. The DNA for the CDR3 is TGTGCCAGCAGGTCTGACGGGGAGACCCAGTACTTC.